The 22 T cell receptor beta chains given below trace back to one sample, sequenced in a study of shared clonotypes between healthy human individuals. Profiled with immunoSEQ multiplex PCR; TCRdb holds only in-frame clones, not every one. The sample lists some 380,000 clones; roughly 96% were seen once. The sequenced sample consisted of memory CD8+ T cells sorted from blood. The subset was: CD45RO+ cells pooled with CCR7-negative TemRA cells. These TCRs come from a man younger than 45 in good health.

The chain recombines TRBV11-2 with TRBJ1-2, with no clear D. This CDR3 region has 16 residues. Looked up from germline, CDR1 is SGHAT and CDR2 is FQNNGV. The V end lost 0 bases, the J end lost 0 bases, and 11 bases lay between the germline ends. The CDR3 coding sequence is TGTGCCAGCAGCTTAGACCCGGGTCGAGCTAACTATGGCTACACCTTC. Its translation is CASSLDPGRANYGYTF. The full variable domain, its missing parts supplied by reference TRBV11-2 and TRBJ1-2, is EAGVAQSPRYKIIEKRQSVAFWCNPISGHATLYWYQQILGQGPKLLIQFQNNGVVDDSQLPKDRFSAERLKGVDSTLKIQPAKLEDSAVYLCASSLDPGRANYGYTFGSGTRLTVV.

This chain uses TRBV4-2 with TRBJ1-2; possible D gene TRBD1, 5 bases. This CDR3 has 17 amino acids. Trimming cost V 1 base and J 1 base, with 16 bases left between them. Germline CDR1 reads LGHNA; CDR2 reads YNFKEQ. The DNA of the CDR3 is TGTGCCAGCAGCCAAGCCGGGGCCCAGGCCTTTAACTATGGCTACACCTTC. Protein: CASSQAGAQAFNYGYTF.

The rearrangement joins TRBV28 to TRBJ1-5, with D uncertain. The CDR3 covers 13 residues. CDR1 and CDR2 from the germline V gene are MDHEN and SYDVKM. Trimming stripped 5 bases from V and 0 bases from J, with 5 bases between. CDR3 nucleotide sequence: TGTGCCAGCAGTCAATATAGCAATCAGCCCCAGCATTTT. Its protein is CASSQYSNQPQHF.

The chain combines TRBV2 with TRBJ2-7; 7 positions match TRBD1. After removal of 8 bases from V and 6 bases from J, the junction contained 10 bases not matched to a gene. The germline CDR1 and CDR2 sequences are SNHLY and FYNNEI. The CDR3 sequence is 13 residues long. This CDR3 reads CASSGTASGEQYF. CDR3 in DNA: TGTGCCAGCTCCGGGACAGCCTCCGGCGAGCAGTACTTC.

The CDR3 DNA follows: TGTGCCAGCAGGCGACCGGGACGGGAAAATCAGCCCCAGCATTTT. This translates into CASRRPGRENQPQHF. V gene TRBV6-6 combines with J gene TRBJ1-5, with D perhaps TRBD1 (5 bases). Per germline, CDR1 MNHNY and CDR2 SVGAGI (reference sequence). The length of the CDR3 is 15 residues. Trimming left V 6 bases short and J 4 bases short, with 16 bases between.

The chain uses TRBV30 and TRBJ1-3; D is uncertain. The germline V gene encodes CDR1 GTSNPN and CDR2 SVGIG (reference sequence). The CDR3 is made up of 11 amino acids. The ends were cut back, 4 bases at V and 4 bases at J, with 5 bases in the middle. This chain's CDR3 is CAWTRGNTIYF. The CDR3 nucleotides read TGTGCCTGGACACGGGGAAACACCATATATTTT.

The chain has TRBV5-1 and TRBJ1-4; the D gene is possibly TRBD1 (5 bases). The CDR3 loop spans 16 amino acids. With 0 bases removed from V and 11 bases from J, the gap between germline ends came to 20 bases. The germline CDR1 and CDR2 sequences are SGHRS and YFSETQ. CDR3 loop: CASSLAGRGGGEKLFF. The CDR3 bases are TGCGCCAGCAGCTTGGCCGGAAGGGGAGGAGGTGAGAAACTGTTTTTT.

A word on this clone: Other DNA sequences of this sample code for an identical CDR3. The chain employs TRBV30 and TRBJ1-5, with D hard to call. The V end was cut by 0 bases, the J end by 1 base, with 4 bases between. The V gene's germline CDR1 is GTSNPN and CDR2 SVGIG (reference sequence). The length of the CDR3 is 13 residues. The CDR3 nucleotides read TGTGCCTGGAGTGTACACAGCAATCAGCCCCAGCATTTT. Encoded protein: CAWSVHSNQPQHF.

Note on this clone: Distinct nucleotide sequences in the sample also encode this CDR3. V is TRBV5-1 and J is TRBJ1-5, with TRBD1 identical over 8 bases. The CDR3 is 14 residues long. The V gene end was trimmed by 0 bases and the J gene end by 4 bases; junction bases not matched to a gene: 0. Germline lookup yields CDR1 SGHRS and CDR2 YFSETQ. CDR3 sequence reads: CASSLGTGNQPQHF. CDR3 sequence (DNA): TGCGCCAGCAGCTTGGGGACAGGGAATCAGCCCCAGCATTTT.

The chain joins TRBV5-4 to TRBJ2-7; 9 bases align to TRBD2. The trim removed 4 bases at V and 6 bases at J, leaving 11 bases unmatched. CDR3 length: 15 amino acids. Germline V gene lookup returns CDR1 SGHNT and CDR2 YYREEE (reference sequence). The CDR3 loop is CASSEIAGVPAEQYF. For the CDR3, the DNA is TGTGCCAGCAGCGAGATAGCGGGAGTCCCGGCCGAGCAGTACTTC.

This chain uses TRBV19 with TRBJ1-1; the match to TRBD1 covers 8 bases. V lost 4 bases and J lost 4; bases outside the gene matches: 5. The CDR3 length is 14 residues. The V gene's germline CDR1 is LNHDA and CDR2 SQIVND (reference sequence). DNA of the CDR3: TGTGCCAGTAGTACCAGGACAGGGTTCACTGAAGCTTTCTTT. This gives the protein CASSTRTGFTEAFF.

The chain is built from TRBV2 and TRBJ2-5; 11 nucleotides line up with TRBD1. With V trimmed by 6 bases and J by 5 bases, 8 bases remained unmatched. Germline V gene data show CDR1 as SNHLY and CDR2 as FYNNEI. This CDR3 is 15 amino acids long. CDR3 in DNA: TGTGCCAGCAGCGCCGGACAGGGGGCTATCGAGACCCAGTACTTC. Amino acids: CASSAGQGAIETQYF.

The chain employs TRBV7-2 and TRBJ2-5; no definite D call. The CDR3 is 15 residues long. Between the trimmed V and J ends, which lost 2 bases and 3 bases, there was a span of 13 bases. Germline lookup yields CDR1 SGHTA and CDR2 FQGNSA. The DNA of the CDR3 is TGTGCCAGCAGCTTATGGTACGCGGCAAAAGAGACCCAGTACTTC. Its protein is CASSLWYAAKETQYF.

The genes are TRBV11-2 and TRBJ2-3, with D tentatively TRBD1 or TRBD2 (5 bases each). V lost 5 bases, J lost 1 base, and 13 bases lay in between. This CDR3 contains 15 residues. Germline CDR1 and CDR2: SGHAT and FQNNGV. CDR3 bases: TGTGCCAGCAGCGTCCGGGACGGACGCACAGATACGCAGTATTTT. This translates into CASSVRDGRTDTQYF.

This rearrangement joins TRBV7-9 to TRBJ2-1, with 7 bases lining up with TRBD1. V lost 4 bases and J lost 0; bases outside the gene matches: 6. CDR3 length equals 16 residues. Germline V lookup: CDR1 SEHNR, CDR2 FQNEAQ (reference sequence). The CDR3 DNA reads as TGTGCCAGCAGCTCATGGGACAGCAACTCCTACAATGAGCAGTTCTTC. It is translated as CASSSWDSNSYNEQFF.

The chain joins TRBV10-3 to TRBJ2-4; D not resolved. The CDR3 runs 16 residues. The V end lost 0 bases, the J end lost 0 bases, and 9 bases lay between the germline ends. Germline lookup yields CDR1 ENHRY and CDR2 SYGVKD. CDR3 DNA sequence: TGTGCCATCAGTGAGTCGGCTACCCGAGCCAAAAACATTCAGTACTTC. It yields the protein CAISESATRAKNIQYF.

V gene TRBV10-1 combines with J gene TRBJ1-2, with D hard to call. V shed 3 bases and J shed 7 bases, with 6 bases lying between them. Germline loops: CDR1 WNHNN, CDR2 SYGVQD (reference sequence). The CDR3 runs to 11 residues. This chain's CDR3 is CASSDLFGYTF. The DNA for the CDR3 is TGCGCCAGCAGTGACCTTTTTGGCTACACCTTC.

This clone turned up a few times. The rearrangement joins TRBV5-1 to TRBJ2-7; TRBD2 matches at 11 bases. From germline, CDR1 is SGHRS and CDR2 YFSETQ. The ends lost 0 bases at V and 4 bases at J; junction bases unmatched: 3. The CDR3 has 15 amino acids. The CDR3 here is CASSLGGTSGYEQYF. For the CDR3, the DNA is TGCGCCAGCAGCTTGGGTGGGACTAGCGGTTACGAGCAGTACTTC.

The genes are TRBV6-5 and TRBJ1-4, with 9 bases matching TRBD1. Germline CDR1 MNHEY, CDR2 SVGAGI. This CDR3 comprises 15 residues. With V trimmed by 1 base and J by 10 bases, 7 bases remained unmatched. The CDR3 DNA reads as TGTGCCAGCAGTTACTTACAGGGGGCTAGGGGAAAACTGTTTTTT. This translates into CASSYLQGARGKLFF.

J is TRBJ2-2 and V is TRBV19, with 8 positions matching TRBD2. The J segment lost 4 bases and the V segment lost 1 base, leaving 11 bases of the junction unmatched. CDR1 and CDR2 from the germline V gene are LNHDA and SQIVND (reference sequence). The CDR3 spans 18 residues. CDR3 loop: CASSIALQGLAGTGELFF. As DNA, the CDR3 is TGTGCCAGTAGTATAGCCCTTCAGGGGCTAGCGGGCACCGGGGAGCTGTTTTTT.

The CDR3 sequence is CASSQRQGVRTEAFF. Here the CDR3 DNA reads TGTGCCAGCAGTCAAAGACAGGGGGTAAGGACTGAAGCTTTCTTT. V and J are TRBV25-1 and TRBJ1-1; 9 nucleotides match TRBD1. There are 15 residues in the CDR3. After removal of 5 bases from V and 5 bases from J, the junction contained 9 bases not matched to a gene. CDR1 is MGHDK and CDR2 is SYGVNS in the germline V gene.

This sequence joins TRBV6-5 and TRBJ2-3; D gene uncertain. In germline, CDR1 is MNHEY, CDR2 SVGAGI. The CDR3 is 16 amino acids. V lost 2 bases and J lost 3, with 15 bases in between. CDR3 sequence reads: CASSYGPGSMTDTQYF. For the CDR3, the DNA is TGTGCCAGCAGTTACGGTCCTGGTAGCATGACAGATACGCAGTATTTT.